A selection of T cell receptor beta chains follows, all from one sample in a study of cytomegalovirus exposure and HLA in healthy donors. The protocol was immunoSEQ multiplex PCR, while the TCRdb copy is restricted to in-frame clones and leaves out a portion. The profile covers around 230,000 clones, with 75% to 80% appearing a single time and about 1.7% taken by the ten largest. Sequenced: PBMCs. The receptors come from a male donor in good health and CMV-seronegative. CDR3s include the opening cysteine and the closing phenylalanine or tryptophan. A D gene is named only where the DNA matches it firmly. Size is omitted from some rows. Given values are once, few, many or a class for expanded clones.

j_call	clone_size	v_call	d_call	cdr3_aa	cdr3_nt
TRBJ1-2	NA	TRBV27	NA	CASSRGNYGYTF	TGTGCCAGCAGCAGGGGAAACTATGGCTACACCTTC
TRBJ2-3	NA	TRBV6-5	NA	CASSHTDTQYF	TGTGCCAGCAGCCACACAGATACGCAGTATTTT
TRBJ2-1	few	TRBV9	TRBD1	CASSPGQGTYNEQFF	TGTGCCAGCAGCCCCGGACAGGGCACCTACAATGAGCAGTTCTTC
TRBJ2-7	NA	TRBV7-2	NA	CASSLTTENYEQYF	TGTGCCAGCAGTCTAACGACGGAGAACTACGAGCAGTACTTC
TRBJ1-2	NA	TRBV10-3	NA	CAISESGVLIPNYGYTF	TGTGCCATCAGTGAGTCCGGGGTCCTCATTCCTAACTATGGCTACACCTTC
TRBJ2-7	NA	TRBV28	NA	CASGPRGPYEQYF	TGTGCCAGCGGACCCAGGGGACCCTACGAGCAGTACTTC
TRBJ1-1	NA	TRBV6-5	NA	CASTPTQGRTEAFF	TGTGCCAGCACTCCTACCCAGGGGCGCACTGAAGCTTTCTTT
TRBJ2-1	NA	TRBV29-1	NA	CSVDRVATEQFF	TGCAGCGTTGATAGGGTAGCGACTGAGCAGTTCTTC
TRBJ2-7	NA	TRBV5-6	NA	CASSFDGGFREQYF	TGTGCCAGCAGCTTTGACGGAGGGTTTCGCGAGCAGTACTTC
TRBJ1-4	NA	TRBV29-1	TRBD1	CSAQGGRGEKLFF	TGCAGCGCCCAGGGGGGCCGTGGTGAAAAACTGTTTTTT
TRBJ2-1	once	TRBV7-2	TRBD1	CASSYGPDRAGNEQFF	TGTGCCAGCAGCTATGGGCCGGACAGGGCCGGGAATGAGCAGTTCTTC
TRBJ1-2	NA	TRBV27	TRBD1	CASSLQGQGYGYTF	TGTGCCAGCAGTTTACAAGGACAGGGCTATGGCTACACCTTC
TRBJ1-2	NA	TRBV5-6	NA	CASSPFFNYGYTF	TGTGCCAGCAGCCCCTTTTTTAACTATGGCTACACCTTC
TRBJ2-7	NA	TRBV7-2	TRBD2	CASSSGLVAYGQYF	TGTGCCAGCAGCTCCGGACTAGTGGCCTACGGGCAGTACTTC
TRBJ2-7	NA	TRBV28	TRBD1	CASTTGQGAYEQYF	TGTGCCAGCACCACGGGGCAGGGGGCCTACGAGCAGTACTTC
TRBJ2-3	NA	TRBV28	NA	CASSLPPAVPSTDTQYF	TGTGCCAGCAGTTTACCCCCCGCAGTACCTAGCACAGATACGCAGTATTTT
TRBJ1-4	many	TRBV6-6	TRBD1	CASRQDREAKEKLFF	TGTGCCAGCAGACAGGACAGGGAGGCTAAAGAAAAACTGTTTTTT
TRBJ2-1	few	TRBV4-3	TRBD1	CASSHDRGSYNEQFF	TGCGCCAGCAGCCACGACAGGGGGTCATACAATGAGCAGTTCTTC
TRBJ1-5	NA	TRBV18	NA	CASSPDGGGSNQPQHF	TGTGCCAGCTCACCAGACGGGGGTGGCAGCAATCAGCCCCAGCATTTT
TRBJ2-3	NA	TRBV7-2	NA	CASSQVVGLITDTQYF	TGTGCCAGCAGCCAGGTAGTCGGCCTAATCACAGATACGCAGTATTTT
TRBJ2-7	NA	TRBV10-3	NA	CAITIQASYEQYF	TGTGCCATCACGATACAGGCCTCCTACGAGCAGTACTTC
TRBJ2-2	NA	TRBV19	TRBD1	CASSDRGNTGELFF	TGTGCCAGTAGCGACAGGGGTAACACCGGGGAGCTGTTTTTT
TRBJ2-3	NA	TRBV25-1	TRBD2	CASSDPRAGGSDTQYF	TGTGCCAGCAGTGACCCCCGAGCGGGGGGCTCAGATACGCAGTATTTT
TRBJ1-4	few	TRBV6-6	NA	CASSFLNEKLFF	TGTGCCAGCAGTTTTTTAAATGAAAAACTGTTTTTT
TRBJ2-7	NA	TRBV15	TRBD1	CATSSRQGGPYEQYF	TGTGCCACCAGTAGTCGACAGGGGGGCCCCTACGAGCAGTACTTC
TRBJ2-7	NA	TRBV19	NA	CASSRGSSYEQYF	TGTGCCAGTTCTCGGGGGAGCTCCTACGAGCAGTACTTC
TRBJ1-2	few	TRBV9	TRBD1	CASSVVPDRVYGYTF	TGTGCCAGCAGCGTAGTCCCGGACAGGGTCTATGGCTACACCTTC
TRBJ2-3	NA	TRBV6-4	TRBD2	CASRALAGGGTDTQYF	TGTGCCAGCAGAGCACTAGCGGGCGGGGGCACAGATACGCAGTATTTT
TRBJ2-3	NA	TRBV7-9	TRBD1	CASSLGSSGGDTQYF	TGTGCCAGCAGCTTAGGGTCCTCAGGGGGAGATACGCAGTATTTT
TRBJ2-2	few	TRBV28	TRBD2	CAIRLAGETGELFF	TGTGCCATCAGACTAGCGGGGGAGACCGGGGAGCTGTTTTTT
TRBJ2-5	NA	TRBV5-1	TRBD1	CASSLAAGGQETQYF	TGCGCCAGCAGCTTGGCGGCAGGGGGCCAAGAGACCCAGTACTTC
TRBJ2-3	NA	TRBV7-9	TRBD2	CASGRGGTTDTQYF	TGTGCCAGCGGACGGGGGGGTACCACAGATACGCAGTATTTT
TRBJ2-1	NA	TRBV11-2	TRBD2	CASSLEAGVVYNEQFF	TGTGCCAGCAGCTTAGAAGCGGGAGTTGTATACAATGAGCAGTTCTTC
TRBJ2-2	once	TRBV5-4	TRBD2	CASSLAGTSSGELFF	TGTGCCAGCAGCTTGGCCGGGACTAGCTCCGGGGAGCTGTTTTTT
TRBJ2-6	NA	TRBV5-6	NA	CASSSGANVLTF	TGTGCCAGCTCGTCTGGGGCCAACGTCCTGACTTTC
TRBJ2-7	NA	TRBV10-3	NA	CATTRTIPAYEQYF	TGTGCCACCACCCGGACAATCCCCGCCTACGAGCAGTACTTC
TRBJ2-3	NA	TRBV7-9	TRBD2	CASSSGTRGSGTQYF	TGTGCCAGCAGCTCCGGGACTAGAGGTAGTGGTACGCAGTATTTT
TRBJ2-3	NA	TRBV5-4	TRBD2	CATSLREGGDTQYF	TGTGCCACCTCCTTGCGGGAGGGTGGAGATACGCAGTATTTT
TRBJ2-5	NA	TRBV9	TRBD2	CASSVSLAGGEETQYF	TGTGCCAGCAGCGTCAGCCTAGCGGGGGGCGAGGAGACCCAGTACTTC